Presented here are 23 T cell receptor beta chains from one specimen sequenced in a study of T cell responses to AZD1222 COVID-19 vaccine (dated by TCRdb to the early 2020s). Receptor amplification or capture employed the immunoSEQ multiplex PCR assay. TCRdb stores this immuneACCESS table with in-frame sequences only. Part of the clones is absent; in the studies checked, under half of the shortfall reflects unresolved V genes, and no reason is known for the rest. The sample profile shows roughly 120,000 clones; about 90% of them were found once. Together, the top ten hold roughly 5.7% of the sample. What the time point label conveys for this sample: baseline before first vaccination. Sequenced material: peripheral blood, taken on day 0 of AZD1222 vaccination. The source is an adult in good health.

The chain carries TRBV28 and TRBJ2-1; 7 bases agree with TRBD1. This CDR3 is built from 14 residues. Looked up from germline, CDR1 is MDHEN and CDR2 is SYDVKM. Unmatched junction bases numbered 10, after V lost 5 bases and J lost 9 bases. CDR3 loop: CASSRPPTGREQFF. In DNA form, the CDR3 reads TGTGCCAGCAGTCGTCCCCCGACAGGGCGTGAGCAGTTCTTC. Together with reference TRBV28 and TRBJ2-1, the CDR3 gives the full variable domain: DVKVTQSSRYLVKRTGEKVFLECVQDMDHENMFWYRQDPGLGLRLIYFSYDVKMKEKGDIPEGYSVSREKKERFSLILESASTNQTSMYLCASSRPPTGREQFFGPGTRLTVL.

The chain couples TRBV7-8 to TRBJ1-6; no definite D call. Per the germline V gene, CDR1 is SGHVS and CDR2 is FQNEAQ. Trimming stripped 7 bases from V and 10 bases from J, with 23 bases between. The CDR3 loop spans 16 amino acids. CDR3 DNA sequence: TGTGCCAGCACCCTAGCGGATCCTCGGCTGAGGTCACCCCTCCACTTT. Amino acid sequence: CASTLADPRLRSPLHF.

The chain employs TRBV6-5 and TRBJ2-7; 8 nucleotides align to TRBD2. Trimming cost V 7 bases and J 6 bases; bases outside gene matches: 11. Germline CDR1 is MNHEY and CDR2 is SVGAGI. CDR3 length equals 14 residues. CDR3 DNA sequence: TGTGCCAGCACCAGAGGGACTAGTCTCCCCGAGCAGTACTTC. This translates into CASTRGTSLPEQYF.

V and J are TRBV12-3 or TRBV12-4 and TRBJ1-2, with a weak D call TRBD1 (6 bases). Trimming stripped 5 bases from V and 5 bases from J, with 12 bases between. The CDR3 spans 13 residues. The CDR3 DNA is TGTGCCAGCAGTATCCAAGGGGGGTATGGCTACACCTTC. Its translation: CASSIQGGYGYTF.

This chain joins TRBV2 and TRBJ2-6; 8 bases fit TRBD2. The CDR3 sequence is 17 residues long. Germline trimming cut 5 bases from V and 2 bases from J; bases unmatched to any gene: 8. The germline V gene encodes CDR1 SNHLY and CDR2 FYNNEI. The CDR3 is CASSPKRESPGANVLTF. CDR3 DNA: TGTGCCAGCAGTCCAAAGCGGGAGTCCCCTGGGGCCAACGTCCTGACTTTC.

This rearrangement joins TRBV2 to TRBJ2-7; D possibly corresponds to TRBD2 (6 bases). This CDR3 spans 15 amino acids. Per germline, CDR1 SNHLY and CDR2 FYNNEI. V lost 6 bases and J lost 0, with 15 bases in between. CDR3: CASRPTSLTSYEQYF. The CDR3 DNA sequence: TGTGCCAGCAGACCGACTAGTCTAACCTCCTACGAGCAGTACTTC.

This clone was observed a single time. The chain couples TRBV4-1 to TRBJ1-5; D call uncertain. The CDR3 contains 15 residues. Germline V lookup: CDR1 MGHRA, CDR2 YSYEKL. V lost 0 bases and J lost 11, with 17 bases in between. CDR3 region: CASSQDRGPPVTQHF. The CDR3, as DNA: TGCGCCAGCAGCCAAGATCGGGGTCCTCCTGTGACCCAGCATTTT.

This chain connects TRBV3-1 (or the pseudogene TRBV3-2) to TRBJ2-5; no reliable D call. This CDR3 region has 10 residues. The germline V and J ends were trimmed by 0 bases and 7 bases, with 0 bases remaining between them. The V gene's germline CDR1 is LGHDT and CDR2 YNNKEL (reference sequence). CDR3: CASSQETQYF. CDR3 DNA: TGTGCCAGCAGCCAAGAGACCCAGTACTTC.

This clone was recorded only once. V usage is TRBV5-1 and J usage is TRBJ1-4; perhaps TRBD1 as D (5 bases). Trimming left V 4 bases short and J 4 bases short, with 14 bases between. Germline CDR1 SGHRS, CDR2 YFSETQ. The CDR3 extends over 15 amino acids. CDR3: CASSTGTTSNEKLFF. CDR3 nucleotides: TGCGCCAGCAGCACCGGGACGACGAGTAATGAAAAACTGTTTTTT.

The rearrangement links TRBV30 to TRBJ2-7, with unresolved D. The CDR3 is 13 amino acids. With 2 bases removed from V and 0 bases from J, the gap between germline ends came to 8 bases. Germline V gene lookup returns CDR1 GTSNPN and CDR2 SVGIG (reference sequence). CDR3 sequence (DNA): TGTGCCTGGAGTCCGGGCCCCTCCTACGAGCAGTACTTC. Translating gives CAWSPGPSYEQYF.

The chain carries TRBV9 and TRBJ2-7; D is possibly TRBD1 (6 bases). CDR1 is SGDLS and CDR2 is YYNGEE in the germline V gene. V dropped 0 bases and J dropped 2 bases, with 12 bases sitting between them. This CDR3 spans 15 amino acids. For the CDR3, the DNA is TGTGCCAGCAGCGTAGGGGTCAGGGGTACCTACGAGCAGTACTTC. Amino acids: CASSVGVRGTYEQYF.

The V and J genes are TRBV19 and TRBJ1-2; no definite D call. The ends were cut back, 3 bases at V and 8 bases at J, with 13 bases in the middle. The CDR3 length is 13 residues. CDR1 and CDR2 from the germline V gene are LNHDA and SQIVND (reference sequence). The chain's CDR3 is CASSIDRLLGYTF. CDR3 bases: TGTGCCAGTAGTATCGACCGACTCCTAGGCTACACCTTC. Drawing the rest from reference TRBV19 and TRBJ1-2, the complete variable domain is DGGITQSPKYLFRKEGQNVTLSCEQNLNHDAMYWYRQDPGQGLRLIYYSQIVNDFQKGDIAEGYSVSREKKESFPLTVTSAQKNPTAFYLCASSIDRLLGYTFGSGTRLTVV.

CDR3 region: CASSSLGGQETQYF. The CDR3 nucleotides read TGTGCCAGCAGTTCACTGGGGGGTCAAGAGACCCAGTACTTC. The rearrangement links TRBV27 to TRBJ2-5; a weak D match, TRBD2 (6 bases). The CDR3 consists of 14 residues. V was clipped by 4 bases and J by 2 bases, with 11 bases between them. From germline, CDR1 is MNHEY and CDR2 SMNVEV (reference sequence).

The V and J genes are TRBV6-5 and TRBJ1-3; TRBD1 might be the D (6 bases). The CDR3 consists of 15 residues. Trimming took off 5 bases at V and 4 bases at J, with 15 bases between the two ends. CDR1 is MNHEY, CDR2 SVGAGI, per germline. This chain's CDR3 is CASSNTGSAGNTIYF. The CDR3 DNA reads TGTGCCAGCAGTAATACAGGGTCGGCCGGAAACACCATATATTTT.

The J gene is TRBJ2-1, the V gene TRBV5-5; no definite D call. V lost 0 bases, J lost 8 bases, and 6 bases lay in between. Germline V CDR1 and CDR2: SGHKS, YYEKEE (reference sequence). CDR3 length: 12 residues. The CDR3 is CASSLGVYEQFF. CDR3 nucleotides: TGTGCCAGCAGCTTGGGAGTGTATGAGCAGTTCTTC.

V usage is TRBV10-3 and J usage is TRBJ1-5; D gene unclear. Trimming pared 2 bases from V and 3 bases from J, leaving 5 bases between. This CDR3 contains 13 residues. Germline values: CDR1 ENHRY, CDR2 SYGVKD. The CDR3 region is CAISEQDNQPQHF. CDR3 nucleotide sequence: TGTGCCATCAGTGAGCAGGACAATCAGCCCCAGCATTTT.

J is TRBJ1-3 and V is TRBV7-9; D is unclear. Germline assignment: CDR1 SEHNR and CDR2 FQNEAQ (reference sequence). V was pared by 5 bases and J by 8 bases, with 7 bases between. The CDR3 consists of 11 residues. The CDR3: CASSHLDTIYF. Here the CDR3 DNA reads TGTGCCAGCAGCCACTTAGACACCATATATTTT.

CDR3 sequence reads: CASSLTEGVPPETF. CDR3 bases: TGTGCCAGCAGCTTAACGGAGGGCGTCCCTCCAGAAACCTTC. This rearrangement joins TRBV7-3 to TRBJ1-2, with D unresolved. V was pared by 0 bases and J by 14 bases, with 19 bases between. The CDR3 has 14 amino acids. CDR1 is SGHTA and CDR2 is FQGTGA in the germline V gene.

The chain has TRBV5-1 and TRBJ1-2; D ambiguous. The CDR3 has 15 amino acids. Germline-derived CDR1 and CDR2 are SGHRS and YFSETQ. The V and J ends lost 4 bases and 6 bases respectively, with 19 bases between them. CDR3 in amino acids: CASSLLENRADGYTF. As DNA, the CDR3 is TGCGCCAGCAGCCTGTTAGAGAACCGAGCCGATGGCTACACCTTC.

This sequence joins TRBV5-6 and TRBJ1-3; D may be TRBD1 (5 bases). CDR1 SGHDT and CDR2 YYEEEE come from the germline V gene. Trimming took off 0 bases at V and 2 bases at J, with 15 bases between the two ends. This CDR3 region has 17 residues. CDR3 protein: CASSLGGRVTAGNTIYF. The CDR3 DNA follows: TGTGCCAGCAGCTTGGGCGGCAGGGTGACTGCTGGAAACACCATATATTTT.

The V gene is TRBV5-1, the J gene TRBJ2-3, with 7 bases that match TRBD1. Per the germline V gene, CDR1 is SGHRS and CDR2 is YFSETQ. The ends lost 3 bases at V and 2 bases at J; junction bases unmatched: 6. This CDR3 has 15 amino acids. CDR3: CASSWRQGTTDTQYF. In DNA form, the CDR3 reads TGCGCCAGCAGCTGGCGACAGGGCACCACAGATACGCAGTATTTT.

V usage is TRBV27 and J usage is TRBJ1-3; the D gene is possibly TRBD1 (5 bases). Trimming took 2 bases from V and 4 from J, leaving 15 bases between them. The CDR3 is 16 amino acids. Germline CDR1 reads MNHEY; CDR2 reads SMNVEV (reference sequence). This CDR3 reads CASSLRNGGRGNTIYF. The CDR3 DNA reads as TGTGCCAGCAGTTTAAGGAATGGGGGAAGGGGAAACACCATATATTTT.

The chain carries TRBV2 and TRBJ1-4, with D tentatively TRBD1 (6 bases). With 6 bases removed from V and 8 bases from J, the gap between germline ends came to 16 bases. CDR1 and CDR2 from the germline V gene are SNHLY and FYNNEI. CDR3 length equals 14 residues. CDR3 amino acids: CASRIQGLREKLFF. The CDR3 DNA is TGTGCCAGCAGAATTCAGGGGTTGCGGGAAAAACTGTTTTTT.